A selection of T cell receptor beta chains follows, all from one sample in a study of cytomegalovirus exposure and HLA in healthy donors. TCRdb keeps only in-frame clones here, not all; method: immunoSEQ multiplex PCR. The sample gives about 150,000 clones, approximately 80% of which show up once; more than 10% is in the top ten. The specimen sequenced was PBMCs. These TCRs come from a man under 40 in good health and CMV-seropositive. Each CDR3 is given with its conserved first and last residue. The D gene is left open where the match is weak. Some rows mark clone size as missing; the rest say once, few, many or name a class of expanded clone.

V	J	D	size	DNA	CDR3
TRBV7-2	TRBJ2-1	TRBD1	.	TGTGCCAGCAGCTTAGCGCAGGTGACAGGGAGTGACAATGAGCAGTTCTTC	CASSLAQVTGSDNEQFF
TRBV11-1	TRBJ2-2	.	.	TGTGCCAGCAGCCCACAGAACACCGGGGAGCTGTTTTTT	CASSPQNTGELFF
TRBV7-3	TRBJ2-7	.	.	TGTGCCAGCAGCAATGGCCGCGGGCAGTACTTC	CASSNGRGQYF
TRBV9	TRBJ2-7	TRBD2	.	TGTGCCAGCAGCGTAACGGGGGGGGGTCGAGAGCAGTACTTC	CASSVTGGGREQYF
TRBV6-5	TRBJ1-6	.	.	TGTGCCAGCAGTTACTCGACGACCGGGGGATCACCCCTCCACTTT	CASSYSTTGGSPLHF
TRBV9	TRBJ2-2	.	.	TGTGCCAGCAGCGTCGCGGCGAGCACGAACACCGGGGAGCTGTTTTTT	CASSVAASTNTGELFF
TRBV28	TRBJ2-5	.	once	TGTGCCAGCAGTTTTTACATTGTGCGCTCGGGGGACCACCAAGAGACCCAGTACTTC	CASSFYIVRSGDHQETQYF
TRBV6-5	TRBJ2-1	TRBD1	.	TGTGCCAGCAGTTCGGGACAGAAGATCACCCACAATGAGCAGTTCTTC	CASSSGQKITHNEQFF
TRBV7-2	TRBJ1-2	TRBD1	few	TGTGCCAGCAGCTTAGGACAGGGGGCGGGCTATGGCTACACCTTC	CASSLGQGAGYGYTF
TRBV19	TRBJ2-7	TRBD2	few	TGTGCCAGTATCAAGGAACTAGCGGGAGGGCTGGGCGAGCAGTACTTC	CASIKELAGGLGEQYF
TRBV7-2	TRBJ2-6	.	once	TGTGCCAGCAGTTACAGCTCTGGGGCCAACGTCCTGACTTTC	CASSYSSGANVLTF
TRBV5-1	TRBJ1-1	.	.	TGCGCCAGCACACAGGGCGGAATGAACACTGAAGCTTTCTTT	CASTQGGMNTEAFF
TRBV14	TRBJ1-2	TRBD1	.	TGTGCCAGCAGCTACCTGGGACAGTTTAACTATGGCTACACCTTC	CASSYLGQFNYGYTF
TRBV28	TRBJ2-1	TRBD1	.	TGTGCCAGCAGTTTCTCACCCAGGGGGAACGACAATGAGCAGTTCTTC	CASSFSPRGNDNEQFF
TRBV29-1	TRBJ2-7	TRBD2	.	TGCAGCGCCCGACTGGCTAGCGGGGGAGCCTACGAGCAGTACTTC	CSARLASGGAYEQYF
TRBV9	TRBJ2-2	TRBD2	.	TGTGCCAGCAGCGTAGTACTAGCGGGCGGTACCGGGGAGCTGTTTTTT	CASSVVLAGGTGELFF
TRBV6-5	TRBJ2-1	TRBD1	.	TGTGCCAGCTGGACAGGGGGCAATGAGCAGTTCTTC	CASWTGGNEQFF
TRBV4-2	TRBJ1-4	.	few	TGTGCCAGCAGCCGGTCGTCGGGGGGCACTAATGAAAAACTGTTTTTT	CASSRSSGGTNEKLFF
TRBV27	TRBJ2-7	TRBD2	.	TGTGCCAGCTCCCCCGGGGGGGGCTTTAGCCACGAGCAGTACTTC	CASSPGGGFSHEQYF
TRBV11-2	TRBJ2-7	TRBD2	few	TGTGCCAGCAGCTTAGATGTTTTAGGCGGGAGCGAGCAGTACTTC	CASSLDVLGGSEQYF
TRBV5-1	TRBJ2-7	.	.	TGCGCCAGCAGGAAAGAGGCAGGGCCTACCTACGAGCAGTACTTC	CASRKEAGPTYEQYF
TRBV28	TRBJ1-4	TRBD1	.	TGTGCCAGCAGGTTAGACAGGGTGAGAGCAACTAATGAAAAACTGTTTTTT	CASRLDRVRATNEKLFF
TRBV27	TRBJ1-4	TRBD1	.	TGTGCCAGCAGCGACAGGGTCGCGGCTAATGAAAAACTGTTTTTT	CASSDRVAANEKLFF
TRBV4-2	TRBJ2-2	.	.	TGTGCCAGCAGCCAAGATCTTGCAGGGTCGGGCACCGGGGAGCTGTTTTTT	CASSQDLAGSGTGELFF
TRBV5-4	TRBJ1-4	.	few	TGTGCCAGCAGCTTGTCGGGTGTTACTAATGAAAAACTGTTTTTT	CASSLSGVTNEKLFF
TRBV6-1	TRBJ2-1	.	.	TGTGCCAGCAGATGGACAGTAAATGAGCAGTTCTTC	CASRWTVNEQFF
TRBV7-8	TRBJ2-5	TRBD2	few	TGTGCCAGCAGCCCACCTATAGCGGGAGGGTACCAAGAGACCCAGTACTTC	CASSPPIAGGYQETQYF
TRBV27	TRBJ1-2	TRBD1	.	TGTGCCAGCAGTTTCTCCCAGGGGGACGGCTACACCTTC	CASSFSQGDGYTF
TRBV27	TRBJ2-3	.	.	TGTGCCAGCCGCCGGTTAAGCACAGATACGCAGTATTTT	CASRRLSTDTQYF
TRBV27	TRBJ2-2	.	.	TGTGCCAGCAGTTCCGGACAGTTCGCGAACACCGGGGAGCTGTTTTTT	CASSSGQFANTGELFF
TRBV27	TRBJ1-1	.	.	TGTGCCAGCAGTTTAATAGGAGAAGTGGGCACTGAAGCTTTCTTT	CASSLIGEVGTEAFF
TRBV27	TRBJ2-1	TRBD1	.	TGTGCCAGCAGTTTAGGACAGGGGGTATACAATGAGCAGTTCTTC	CASSLGQGVYNEQFF
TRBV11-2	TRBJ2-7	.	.	TGTGCCAGCAGCTTAGTACAGGACGAGCAGTACTTC	CASSLVQDEQYF
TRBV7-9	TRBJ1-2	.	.	TGTGCCAGCAGCTTAGTGCAGAGCTACACCTTC	CASSLVQSYTF
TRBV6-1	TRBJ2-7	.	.	TGTGCCAGCAGTGTCAACAGGGACAACGAGCAGTACTTC	CASSVNRDNEQYF
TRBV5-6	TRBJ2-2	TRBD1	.	TGTGCCAGCAAGGGGACAGGGATCGGGGAGCTGTTTTTT	CASKGTGIGELFF
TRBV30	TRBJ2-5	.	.	TGTGCCTGGAGCCAAACTAGAGATGAGACCCAGTACTTC	CAWSQTRDETQYF
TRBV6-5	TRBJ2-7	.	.	TGTGCCAGCAGTTACACGAAGACCCAGGCCCACGAGCAGTACTTC	CASSYTKTQAHEQYF
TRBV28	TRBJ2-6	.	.	TGTGCCAGCAGACCACAGGTTTCAGCTGGGGCCAACGTCCTGACTTTC	CASRPQVSAGANVLTF
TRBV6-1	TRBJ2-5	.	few	TGTGCCAGCAGTTCAGGGCACCAAGAGACCCAGTACTTC	CASSSGHQETQYF